The 18 T cell receptor beta chains in this list originate from one sample, sequenced in a study of human T cells and chemical hapten exposure. The time point was: pre-sensitization, week 0. As to treatment: therapeutic diphenylcyclopropenone sensitization with weekly scalp DPC. Via MiXCR, TCRdb re-called the RACE reads, giving one row per CDR3 protein. This table holds around 60,000 distinct CDR3 sequences, 5.5% to 7.5% found once. The specimen was whole blood, collected in connection with sensitization to the hapten diphenylcyclopropenone (DPC). These receptors originate from a woman aged 30 to 39 with alopecia areata. Some clones in this sample may be carry-over from other donors' samples.

The chain links TRBV5-1 to TRBJ1-1, with 7 bases identical to TRBD1. V trimming: 4 bases; J trimming: 0 bases; junction bases outside the gene matches: 6. The CDR3 consists of 15 residues. Germline-derived CDR1 and CDR2 are SGHRS and YFSETQ. CDR3 residues: CASSHDRDMNTEAFF. CDR3 DNA sequence: TGCGCCAGCAGCCACGACAGGGATATGAACACTGAAGCTTTCTTT.

This clonotype has at least ten counts. The chain employs TRBV10-3 and TRBJ1-5; D is uncertain. The V end lost 3 bases, the J end lost 1 base, and 1 base lay between the germline ends. The CDR3 length is 12 residues. Germline CDR1 is ENHRY and CDR2 is SYGVKD. CDR3 bases: TGTGCCATCAGTGACAGCAATCAGCCCCAGCATTTT. The encoded protein is CAISDSNQPQHF.

This clonotype has just a few counts. The chain couples TRBV6-9 to TRBJ1-1; tentatively, D is TRBD1 (6 bases). Germline V gives CDR1 MNHGY, CDR2 SVAAGI. V lost 9 bases and J 5 bases, leaving 16 bases between the germline ends. CDR3 length: 13 residues. CDR3 in DNA: TGTGCCAGACCGGCCGGGGGCCTGACTGAAGCTTTCTTT. Its protein is CARPAGGLTEAFF.

Ten or more counts support this clonotype. The chain has TRBV29-1 and TRBJ2-7; 7 positions agree with TRBD1. This CDR3 has 14 residues. Germline V lookup: CDR1 SQVTM, CDR2 ANQGSEA. V shed 4 bases and J 0 bases; nucleotides not matched to a gene: 6. CDR3 region: CSVGQGGTSYEQYF. The CDR3 bases are TGCAGCGTTGGACAGGGTGGGACCTCCTACGAGCAGTACTTC.

Note on this clonotype: A junction boundary mismatches the germline segment, possibly from a read error. The rearrangement joins TRBV6-1 to TRBJ1-2, with D tentatively TRBD1 (5 bases). This CDR3 is 12 amino acids long. Germline CDR1 MNHNS, CDR2 SASEGT. The CDR3 protein is CASIQTPSGPDF. CDR3 coding DNA: TGTGCCAGCATTCAGACCCCGTCGGGACCCGACTTC.

The table lists this clonotype with many counts. The chain employs TRBV12-3 or TRBV12-4 and TRBJ1-1; the match to TRBD1 covers 9 bases. The CDR3 is 14 residues long. Trimming at V came to 6 bases and at J to 5 bases, leaving 7 bases not matched to a gene. The DNA for the CDR3 is TGTGCCAGCAGCCCGGGACAGGGACTTACTGAAGCTTTCTTT. Translation: CASSPGQGLTEAFF.

This clonotype was detected ten times or more. The chain links TRBV7-2 to TRBJ2-1; a possible D gene is TRBD2 (6 bases). The CDR3 is 15 residues long. V lost 5 bases, J lost 0 bases, and 11 bases lay in between. Germline V gene lookup returns CDR1 SGHTA and CDR2 FQGNSA. The CDR3 nucleotides are TGTGCCAGCAGCATGGACTACAGCTCCTACAATGAGCAGTTCTTC. This codes for CASSMDYSSYNEQFF. Full variable domain (remainder filled in from reference TRBV7-2 and TRBJ2-1): GAGVSQSPSNKVTEKGKDVELRCDPISGHTALYWYRQSLGQGLEFLIYFQGNSAPDKSGLPSDRFSAERTGGSVSTLTIQRTQQEDSAVYLCASSMDYSSYNEQFFGPGTRLTVL.

On this clonotype: A much larger clone differs by one base, so this may be a read error. V is TRBV29-1 and J is TRBJ2-5; the D is unclear. Per germline, CDR1 SQVTM and CDR2 ANQGSEA. The CDR3 totals 15 residues. V lost 0 bases and J lost 7, with 18 bases in between. The DNA for the CDR3 is TGCAGCGTTGAAGATCGTTTAACACAGCTAGGGACCCAGTACTTC. Protein sequence: CSVEDRLTQLGTQYF.

At least ten counts were recorded for this clonotype. This sequence joins TRBV6-5 and TRBJ2-3; TRBD1 aligns across 7 bases. The germline gives CDR1 MNHEY, CDR2 SVGAGI. The CDR3 is made up of 13 amino acids. J was trimmed by 8 bases and V by 2 bases; bases with no gene match: 4. The CDR3 DNA reads TGTGCCAGCAGTTACCCGGCAGGGGGTACGCAGTATTTT. The encoded protein is CASSYPAGGTQYF.

This clonotype appeared many times. V is TRBV7-2 and J is TRBJ1-5; 12 bases are shared with TRBD1. V dropped 7 bases and J dropped 6; count of bases not matched to a gene: 7. The CDR3 spans 15 residues. The germline V gene encodes CDR1 SGHTA and CDR2 FQGNSA. As DNA, the CDR3 is TGTGCCAGCACTCTGGGACAGGGGGCGGGTCAGCCCCAGCATTTT. This encodes CASTLGQGAGQPQHF.

This clonotype was seen at least ten times. The CDR3 loop reads CASSLSGRLQDTQYF. In DNA, the CDR3 is TGTGCCAGCAGCTTGTCGGGGCGCCTCCAGGATACGCAGTATTTT. The rearrangement uses TRBV5-6 and TRBJ2-3; D tentatively reads TRBD1 or TRBD2 (5 bases each). CDR3 size: 15 residues. Germline CDR1 reads SGHDT; CDR2 reads YYEEEE. V lost 1 base and J lost 6, with 15 bases in between.

The chain uses TRBV5-1 and TRBJ1-1; 9 bases align to TRBD1. V dropped 6 bases and J dropped 4; count of bases not matched to a gene: 10. There are 15 residues in the CDR3. CDR1 is SGHRS, CDR2 YFSETQ, per germline. The CDR3 DNA reads TGCGCCAGCACCCCTGGGGACAGGGAGGGCACTGAAGCTTTCTTT. This translates into CASTPGDREGTEAFF.

The table lists this clonotype with many counts. This chain connects TRBV12-3 or TRBV12-4 to TRBJ2-7, with TRBD1 matching over 7 bases. The CDR3 covers 13 residues. V was clipped by 1 base and J by 13 bases; unmatched bases: 10. The CDR3 DNA sequence: TGTGCCAGCAGTTTAGACAGGGGCCACCTCTTATACTTC. As protein: CASSLDRGHLLYF.

The chain links TRBV30 to TRBJ2-4; 8 positions agree with TRBD1. Germline CDR1 and CDR2: GTSNPN and SVGIG (reference sequence). After removal of 5 bases from V and 6 bases from J, the junction contained 12 bases not matched to a gene. This CDR3 spans 15 amino acids. The CDR3 sequence: CAWASGGLGANIQYF. CDR3 nucleotide sequence: TGTGCCTGGGCTTCAGGGGGCCTGGGGGCAAACATTCAGTACTTC.

This clonotype has a count of ten or more. This chain uses TRBV7-9 with TRBJ1-1, with D possibly being TRBD1 (5 bases). V shed 5 bases and J shed 2 bases, with 18 bases lying between them. This CDR3 has 16 amino acids. Germline V gene lookup returns CDR1 SEHNR and CDR2 FQNEAQ (reference sequence). In DNA form, the CDR3 reads TGTGCCAGCAGCCCGAGGTTCGGACACACAAACACTGAAGCTTTCTTT. The encoded protein is CASSPRFGHTNTEAFF.

Many counts were recorded for this clonotype. This sequence joins TRBV20-1 and TRBJ2-7, with TRBD1 identical over 8 bases. The V and J ends lost 5 bases and 1 base, in that order; junction bases with no gene match: 13. This CDR3 contains 16 residues. Germline V gene sequence: CDR1 DFQATT, CDR2 SNEGSKA (reference sequence). In nucleotides, the CDR3 is TGCAGTGCTGCCCGAGCTCCGGGACAGGCTTCCTACGAGCAGTACTTC. Its translation is CSAARAPGQASYEQYF.

This clonotype has ten or more counts. The chain recombines TRBV12-3 or TRBV12-4 with TRBJ1-1, with D possibly matching TRBD1 (5 bases). CDR3 length equals 14 residues. The V end was cut by 2 bases, the J end by 5 bases, with 12 bases between. Written as DNA, the CDR3 is TGTGCCAGCAGTTTACAGGGCCGGGGGACTGAAGCTTTCTTT. Amino acid sequence: CASSLQGRGTEAFF.

Note on this clonotype: A much larger clone lies a single base off, so this may be a read error. The chain carries TRBV3-1 and TRBJ2-3, with 8 bases identical to TRBD2. The CDR3 has 14 amino acids. Germline CDR1 and CDR2: LGHDT and YNNKEL (reference sequence). This chain's CDR3 is CASSPSGLTDAQYF. CDR3 bases: TGTGCCAGCAGCCCTAGCGGGTTAACAGATGCGCAGTATTTT.